These 12 T cell receptor beta chains were sequenced from one sample in a study of blood T cells in healthy people across ages. Through a sample-barcoded 5' primer and a J-beta primer mix, a second PCR was run for 7 to 11 cycles. TCRdb recomputed calls from the 5' RACE reads with MiXCR, one row per CDR3 protein. This table holds roughly 900,000 distinct CDR3 sequences, 29% found once. The sequenced material came from blood. These receptors were taken from an elderly woman in good health.

This clonotype was picked up many times. The junction does not match germline at one end; this may be a read error. The chain combines TRBV7-9 with TRBJ2-1; D possibly uses TRBD1 or TRBD2 (5 bases each). The CDR3 is made up of 14 amino acids. CDR1 is SEHNR and CDR2 is FQNEAQ in the germline V gene (reference sequence). The CDR3 sequence: CASSLGGGYNEQFF. The CDR3 nucleotides read TGCGCCAGCAGCTTGGGTGGGGGCTACAATGAGCAGTTCTTC. The full variable domain, its missing parts supplied by reference TRBV7-9 and TRBJ2-1, is DTGVSQNPRHKITKRGQNVTFRCDPISEHNRLYWYRQTLGQGPEFLTYFQNEAQLEKSRLLSDRFSAERPKGSFSTLEIQRTEQGDSAMYLCASSLGGGYNEQFFGPGTRLTVL.

This clonotype was counted between two and nine times. This may stem from a read error, because a much larger clone lies one nucleotide away. V is TRBV7-2 and J is TRBJ2-3, with D possibly matching TRBD2 (6 bases). This CDR3 is 14 amino acids long. Germline V CDR1 and CDR2: SGHTA, FQGNSA. V lost 6 bases, J lost 3 bases, and 13 bases lay in between. CDR3 amino acids: CASRRGAATDTQYF. The CDR3 DNA follows: TGTGCCAGCAGGCGCGGGGCCGCGACAGATACGCAGTATTTT.

This clonotype came up many times. V usage is TRBV5-5 and J usage is TRBJ2-7; tentative D call: TRBD1 (8 bases). CDR3 length: 16 amino acids. The V gene's germline CDR1 is SGHKS and CDR2 YYEKEE (reference sequence). The germline V and J ends were trimmed by 0 bases and 2 bases, with 15 bases remaining between them. CDR3 coding DNA: TGTGCCAGCAGCTTGGCCAAACAGGGGGGGGCCTACGAGCAGTACTTC. Residues: CASSLAKQGGAYEQYF.

This clonotype has at least ten counts. J is TRBJ2-1 and V is TRBV9; D is perhaps TRBD2 (5 bases). Germline CDR1 reads SGDLS; CDR2 reads YYNGEE. The V and J ends lost 0 bases and 0 bases respectively, with 7 bases between them. CDR3 size: 15 residues. CDR3 coding DNA: TGTGCCAGCAGCGTAGACAGCGGCTCCTACAATGAGCAGTTCTTC. Translating it yields CASSVDSGSYNEQFF. The variable domain in full, with the rest retrieved from reference TRBV9 and TRBJ2-1, is DSGVTQTPKHLITATGQRVTLRCSPRSGDLSVYWYQQSLDQGLQFLIQYYNGEERAKGNILERFSAQQFPDLHSELNLSSLELGDSALYFCASSVDSGSYNEQFFGPGTRLTVL.

This rearrangement joins TRBV28 to TRBJ2-6; D remains unclear. Trimming left V 6 bases short and J 0 bases short, with 12 bases between. The germline gives CDR1 MDHEN, CDR2 SYDVKM. The CDR3 spans 16 residues. The CDR3 spells CASSDFSGSGANVLTF. The DNA of the CDR3 is TGTGCCAGCAGCGATTTTTCGGGCTCTGGGGCCAACGTCCTGACTTTC.

As to this clonotype: Possible read error: a much larger clone is one base away. The J gene is TRBJ2-1, the V gene TRBV6-5, with D perhaps matching TRBD1 (7 bases). CDR3 length equals 15 residues. V was trimmed by 0 bases and J by 10 bases, leaving 16 bases between them. Germline values: CDR1 MNHEY, CDR2 SVGAGI. The CDR3 DNA reads TGTGCCAGCAGTTACTCGGAGGGGGCGAACTACGAGCAGTTCTTC. It encodes CASSYSEGANYEQFF.

This clonotype came up a few times. The V and J genes are TRBV2 and TRBJ1-1, with TRBD1 identical over 8 bases. Germline V gene data show CDR1 as SNHLY and CDR2 as FYNNEI. The junction had 7 bases not matched to a gene; V was cut back by 7 bases and J by 3 bases. The CDR3 covers 14 residues. The CDR3 nucleotides are TGTGCCAGCACTGGGGACAGGAGGGACACTGAAGCTTTCTTT. Its translation: CASTGDRRDTEAFF.

This chain connects TRBV7-2 to TRBJ2-5; 10 nucleotides line up with TRBD2. V dropped 4 bases and J dropped 5; count of bases not matched to a gene: 13. The CDR3 is 17 amino acids. Germline-derived CDR1 and CDR2 are SGHTA and FQGNSA. The CDR3, as DNA: TGTGCCAGCAGCTCTCTTCCAGCGGGAGGGGGAATCGAGACCCAGTACTTC. It specifies CASSSLPAGGGIETQYF.

Ten or more counts support this clonotype. This chain joins TRBV27 and TRBJ1-2; D perhaps matches TRBD1 (5 bases). The CDR3 is made up of 14 amino acids. Trimming left V 4 bases short and J 7 bases short, with 16 bases between. Germline V lookup: CDR1 MNHEY, CDR2 SMNVEV (reference sequence). Here the CDR3 reads CASSSVTGRAGYTF. The CDR3, as DNA: TGTGCCAGCAGTTCCGTTACAGGACGAGCTGGCTACACCTTC.

This clonotype was recorded many times. The rearrangement uses TRBV25-1 and TRBJ2-7, with 8 bases lining up with TRBD2. This CDR3 is 12 amino acids long. V was clipped by 8 bases and J by 4 bases; unmatched bases: 4. In germline, CDR1 is MGHDK, CDR2 SYGVNS. The CDR3 sequence is CASRGGAYEQYF. The CDR3 nucleotides read TGTGCCAGCCGGGGGGGCGCGTACGAGCAGTACTTC.

This clonotype was observed a handful of times. This sequence may be a read error, since a much larger clone differs from it by one base. The rearrangement uses TRBV7-2 and TRBJ1-5, with a possible D match to TRBD1 (6 bases). Germline V gene lookup returns CDR1 SGHTA and CDR2 FQGNSA. The CDR3 sequence is 17 residues long. V was pared by 1 base and J by 6 bases, with 19 bases between. The CDR3 DNA is TGTGCCAGCAGCTTAGTCGGGACCCACTCAGGGGTTCAGCCCCAGCATTTT. This translates into CASSLVGTHSGVQPQHF. Supplemented by reference TRBV7-2 and TRBJ1-5, the full variable domain reads GAGVSQSPSNKVTEKGKDVELRCDPISGHTALYWYRQSLGQGLEFLIYFQGNSAPDKSGLPSDRFSAERTGGSVSTLTIQRTQQEDSAVYLCASSLVGTHSGVQPQHFGDGTRLSIL.

A word on this clonotype: A single base separates this from a much larger clone, so it may be a read error. The chain is built from TRBV10-3 and TRBJ1-5, with 10 bases matching TRBD1. The CDR3 totals 17 residues. Germline loops: CDR1 ENHRY, CDR2 SYGVKD. The CDR3 coding sequence is TGTGCCGTCAGTGAGAGAAGGACAGGGGGGGGCAATCAGCCCCAGCATTTT. Protein product: CAVSERRTGGGNQPQHF.